The next 18 T cell receptor beta chains were all read from a single sample in a study of blood T cells in healthy people across ages. A second PCR of 7 to 11 cycles used a sample-barcoded 5' primer and a J-beta primer mix. TCRdb redid the calling of the 5' RACE reads with MiXCR, one entry per CDR3 protein. The sample includes 600,000 to 800,000 distinct CDR3 sequences, around 52% of them seen just once. The sequenced sample was blood. Every receptor here comes from a woman older than 75 in good health.

This clonotype was picked up many times. The gene calls are TRBV2 and TRBJ1-6, with D uncertain. Trimming pared 4 bases from V and 6 bases from J, leaving 10 bases between. The CDR3 runs 14 residues. The V gene's germline CDR1 is SNHLY and CDR2 FYNNEI. CDR3: CASSVQRLNSPLHF. DNA of the CDR3: TGTGCCAGCAGTGTGCAGCGCCTTAATTCACCCCTCCACTTT. Full variable domain (rest looked up from reference TRBV2 and TRBJ1-6): EPEVTQTPSHQVTQMGQEVILRCVPISNHLYFYWYRQILGQKVEFLVSFYNNEISEKSEIFDDQFSVERPDGSNFTLKIRSTKLEDSAMYFCASSVQRLNSPLHFGNGTRLTVT.

The CDR3 nucleotides are TGTGCCACCAAGTCAAGGCGGGGCTATGGCTACACCTTC. It translates to CATKSRRGYGYTF. This chain uses TRBV12-3 or TRBV12-4 with TRBJ1-2; D is uncertain. V was clipped by 10 bases and J by 4 bases, with 16 bases between them. CDR3 length equals 13 residues.

On this clonotype: A much larger clone differs from this one at a single base, so this may be a read error. The rearrangement uses TRBV29-1 and TRBJ2-3; perhaps TRBD2 as D (6 bases). CDR3 length equals 13 residues. From germline, CDR1 is SQVTM and CDR2 ANQGSEA. The CDR3 DNA reads TGCGGCGTTGAGGGGACTGGCGCAGATACGCAGTATTTT. Amino acid sequence: CGVEGTGADTQYF.

In its sample, this clonotype was seen many times. The chain links TRBV29-1 to TRBJ2-1; D is unresolved. CDR3 size: 13 residues. Trimming took off 4 bases at V and 6 bases at J, with 13 bases between the two ends. CDR1 and CDR2 from the germline V gene are SQVTM and ANQGSEA. CDR3 nucleotide sequence: TGCAGCGTTGGCCCGTCCTTTTCCAATGAGCAGTTCTTC. Translated: CSVGPSFSNEQFF.

This clonotype occurred many times. This chain's CDR3 is CASSSPGGQGSYEQYF. DNA for the CDR3: TGTGCCAGCAGTTCCCCCGGGGGACAGGGTTCCTACGAGCAGTACTTC. The chain is built from TRBV28 and TRBJ2-7, with 9 bases identical to TRBD1. Germline loops: CDR1 MDHEN, CDR2 SYDVKM. The CDR3 is made up of 16 amino acids. The junction had 8 bases not matched to a gene; V was cut back by 4 bases and J by 1 base. The complete variable domain, with remaining parts taken from reference TRBV28 and TRBJ2-7, reads DVKVTQSSRYLVKRTGEKVFLECVQDMDHENMFWYRQDPGLGLRLIYFSYDVKMKEKGDIPEGYSVSREKKERFSLILESASTNQTSMYLCASSSPGGQGSYEQYFGPGTRLTVT.

The gene calls are TRBV29-1 and TRBJ2-1; tentative D call: TRBD1 (8 bases). Trimming cost V 7 bases and J 1 base, with 17 bases left between them. The CDR3 consists of 15 residues. The germline V gene encodes CDR1 SQVTM and CDR2 ANQGSEA. The CDR3: CSARQGRGSYNEQFF. Here the CDR3 DNA reads TGCAGCGCTCGACAGGGGAGGGGGTCCTACAATGAGCAGTTCTTC.

This rearrangement joins TRBV5-1 to TRBJ1-2, with TRBD1 as a possible D gene (5 bases). Germline V gene lookup returns CDR1 SGHRS and CDR2 YFSETQ. The CDR3 extends over 12 amino acids. Trimming took 4 bases from V and 4 from J, leaving 8 bases between them. The CDR3 DNA follows: TGCGCCAGCAGCGGAGACAGCTATGGCTACACCTTC. Translation: CASSGDSYGYTF. The full variable domain, its missing parts supplied by reference TRBV5-1 and TRBJ1-2, is KAGVTQTPRYLIKTRGQQVTLSCSPISGHRSVSWYQQTPGQGLQFLFEYFSETQRNKGNFPGRFSGRQFSNSRSEMNVSTLELGDSALYLCASSGDSYGYTFGSGTRLTVV.

This chain links TRBV12-3 or TRBV12-4 with TRBJ1-5, with D possibly TRBD1 on 5 matching bases. V shed 7 bases and J shed 3 bases, with 16 bases lying between them. This CDR3 spans 15 amino acids. DNA for the CDR3: TGTGCCAGCAATGATCAGGGTGCCGTCAATCAGCCCCAGCATTTT. Its protein product is CASNDQGAVNQPQHF.

The chain carries TRBV12-3 or TRBV12-4 and TRBJ2-5; TRBD1 is a possible D gene (5 bases). The CDR3 is made up of 11 amino acids. V lost 6 bases, J lost 5 bases, and 7 bases lay in between. The CDR3 DNA reads as TGTGCCAGCAGAAAGGGGGAGACCCAGTACTTC. Residues: CASRKGETQYF.

This clonotype was detected many times. The V gene is TRBV18, the J gene TRBJ2-3; D call uncertain. The CDR3 loop spans 12 amino acids. Germline CDR1 and CDR2: KGHSH and LQKENI. V gave up 8 bases and J gave up 2 bases, with 8 bases separating them. CDR3 amino acids: CASSDPTDTQYF. The DNA for the CDR3 is TGTGCCAGCAGTGACCCCACAGATACGCAGTATTTT.

This clonotype came up a few times. The chain joins TRBV29-1 to TRBJ1-2; TRBD1 is a possible D gene (5 bases). The CDR3 sequence is 14 residues long. The germline V gene has CDR1 SQVTM and CDR2 ANQGSEA. Trimming left V 3 bases short and J 4 bases short, with 15 bases between. The CDR3: CSVEGPDKVYGYTF. CDR3 nucleotides: TGCAGCGTTGAGGGTCCGGACAAAGTCTATGGCTACACCTTC.

On this clonotype itself: A much larger clonotype is one base distant, so this may be a read error. The chain employs TRBV20-1 and TRBJ2-7, with a tentative D call TRBD2 (6 bases). Trimming removed 4 bases from V and 0 bases from J, with 22 bases in between. Germline V CDR1 and CDR2: DFQATT, SNEGSKA (reference sequence). The CDR3 is 17 amino acids. CDR3 sequence reads: CSAKDPSGLTSSYEQYF. CDR3 nucleotide sequence: TGCAGTGCTAAAGATCCTTCGGGACTGACGAGCTCCTACGAGCAGTACTTC.

The rearrangement joins TRBV20-1 to TRBJ1-1; D gene uncertain. CDR3 length: 12 residues. The V and J ends lost 5 bases and 1 base respectively, with 8 bases between them. In germline, CDR1 is DFQATT, CDR2 SNEGSKA (reference sequence). The CDR3 DNA reads as TGCAGTGCTCCCGTCGGGAACACTGAAGCTTTCTTT. Encoded protein: CSAPVGNTEAFF.

This clonotype has a single count. This chain uses TRBV20-1 with TRBJ2-1; D remains unclear. CDR1 DFQATT and CDR2 SNEGSKA come from the germline V gene (reference sequence). V dropped 0 bases and J dropped 8 bases, with 11 bases sitting between them. The CDR3 has 13 residues. The DNA for the CDR3 is TGCAGTGCTAGAGATGTCCGGAACGATGAGCAGTTCTTC. It is translated as CSARDVRNDEQFF.

The chain couples TRBV2 to TRBJ1-1; the D gene is possibly TRBD1 (6 bases). Per the germline V gene, CDR1 is SNHLY and CDR2 is FYNNEI. Trimming left V 6 bases short and J 4 bases short, with 15 bases between. The CDR3 runs 14 residues. The CDR3, as DNA: TGTGCCAGCAGCGGTGGAGGGGGGACCACTGAAGCTTTCTTT. This codes for CASSGGGGTTEAFF. Looking up the rest from reference TRBV2 and TRBJ1-1 gives the full variable domain: EPEVTQTPSHQVTQMGQEVILRCVPISNHLYFYWYRQILGQKVEFLVSFYNNEISEKSEIFDDQFSVERPDGSNFTLKIRSTKLEDSAMYFCASSGGGGTTEAFFGQGTRLTVV.

The chain links TRBV28 to TRBJ2-1; D remains ambiguous. Germline values: CDR1 MDHEN, CDR2 SYDVKM. This CDR3 has 12 amino acids. V shed 11 bases and J shed 2 bases, with 10 bases lying between them. CDR3 nucleotide sequence: TGTGCCTGGACCCTAGCCTACAATGAGCAGTTCTTC. Protein: CAWTLAYNEQFF.

Note on this clonotype: With a much larger clone just one base away, this may be a read error. This sequence joins TRBV4-1 and TRBJ2-7; D is possibly TRBD1 (7 bases). The J call may be in error: the DNA end matches TRBJ2-4 better. Germline assignment: CDR1 MGHRA and CDR2 YSYEKL. CDR3 size: 15 residues. CDR3 in amino acids: CANSQPGGTKNIQYF. DNA for the CDR3: TGCGCCAACAGCCAACCAGGGGGGACCAAAAACATTCAGTACTTC.

V usage is TRBV3-1 and J usage is TRBJ2-7, with 7 nucleotides matching TRBD2. The J call may not be correct, given that the DNA end is closer to TRBJ2-5. There are 17 residues in the CDR3. Per the germline V gene, CDR1 is LGHDT and CDR2 is YNNKEL (reference sequence). DNA for the CDR3: TGTGCCAGCAGCCAAGCCTTTGGGGAGGGCCCACAGGAGACCCAGTACTTC. Translating it yields CASSQAFGEGPQETQYF.